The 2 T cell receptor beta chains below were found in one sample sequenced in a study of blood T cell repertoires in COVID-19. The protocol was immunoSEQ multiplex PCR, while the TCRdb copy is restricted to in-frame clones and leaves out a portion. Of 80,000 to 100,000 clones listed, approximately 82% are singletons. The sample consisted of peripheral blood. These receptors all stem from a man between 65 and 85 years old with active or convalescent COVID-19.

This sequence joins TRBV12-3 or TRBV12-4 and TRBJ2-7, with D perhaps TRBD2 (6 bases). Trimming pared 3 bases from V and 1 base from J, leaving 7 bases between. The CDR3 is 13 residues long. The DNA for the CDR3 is TGTGCCAGCAGTTTTGGGGGGTCCTACGAGCAGTACTTC. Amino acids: CASSFGGSYEQYF.

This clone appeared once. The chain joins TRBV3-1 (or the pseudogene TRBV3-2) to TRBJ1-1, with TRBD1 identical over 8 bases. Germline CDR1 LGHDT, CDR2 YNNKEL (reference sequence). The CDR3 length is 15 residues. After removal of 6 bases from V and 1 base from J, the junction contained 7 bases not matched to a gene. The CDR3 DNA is TGTGCCAGCAGGTCCGGGACAGGCACGAACACTGAAGCTTTCTTT. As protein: CASRSGTGTNTEAFF.